This T cell receptor (beta chain) appears in the sequencing data of a study of cytomegalovirus exposure and HLA in healthy donors (dated by TCRdb to about 2017). Study-level background: In an earlier analysis of around 540 of the donors, approximately 260 Gb of sequence data and 117 million unique TCR beta sequences from roughly 180 million T cells were reported. Along with the approximately 700-subject first cohort, a separate validation cohort of over a hundred different subjects was used. An early release covering roughly 640 HLA-typed donors comprised about 310 gigabases of sequencing data and 85 million to 100 million unique TCR sequences. To predict cytomegalovirus infection status, the study brought together high-throughput TCR immunosequencing, statistical association of individual TCRs with disease status, and machine learning. The aim of the study was to test whether cataloging public T cell receptors could identify signatures of past pathogen exposure. All discovery cohort repertoires had been generated using a single sequencing platform. The genetic ancestry cluster associated with self-reported Caucasian donors included over 80% of the 398 genotyped donors. The later analysis used no new phenotypic data to find candidate immune exposures, relying instead on TCR beta sequences and their occurrence across donors. In a later genetic analysis, genome-wide SNP genotypes for about three fifths of the roughly 670 donors were used, and that subset was treated as a discovery cohort. Roughly five DR-DQ haplotypes were handled as single units for association and clustering because linkage in the cohort was strong. Donor age, sex, ethnicity and CMV serostatus were collected together with the repertoire data. Typing coverage varied by locus: about 629-640 donors for A, B, C, DRB1 and DQB1; roughly 500 for DQA1; around 570 for DPA1; 400 to 480 for DPB1. The study profiled the T cell repertoires of 666 subjects by immunosequencing and related them to cytomegalovirus serostatus. In a later analysis, previously published TCR beta repertoires from some 640 donors were re-analyzed and high-resolution HLA genotyping was added so that TCR occurrence patterns could be studied. Among several hundred genotyped donors of the cohort, an average of roughly 230,000 unique TCR beta nucleotide sequences was sequenced per donor, of which 15% to 20% were non-productive. Both class I and class II loci were covered by HLA typing, at four-digit resolution. An earlier analysis of around 540 of the donors applied high-throughput TCR beta sequencing to assess whether each TCR beta V gene segment acted as functional or pseudogenic.

The cohort consisted of approximately 690 healthy bone marrow donors. At the time of sampling, all cohort members were nominally healthy, though unrecorded immune exposures were likely present. The donor was CMV seronegative and was included in the group of about 400 seronegative cohort members. A peripheral blood sample was provided by each donor, and peripheral blood mononuclear cells were used for TCR beta sequencing. Genomic DNA extraction from the blood cell samples was performed with the Qiagen DNeasy Blood Extraction Kit. Receptors were amplified or captured by the immunoSEQ multiplex PCR assay. The multiplex PCR relied on a mix of 60 forward primers for TCR Vbeta segments and 13 reverse primers for TCR Jbeta segments. The CDR3 region of rearranged TCR beta genes was amplified from genomic DNA by a multiplex PCR assay. The amplified TCR beta libraries were sequenced on the Illumina HiSeq System as 87-base-pair reads. As for how the authors treated the data: In a later analysis, tens of millions of unique TCR beta chains were counted across the roughly 610 repertoires, and roughly 10 million of these chains were shared by at least two donors. Raw reads were error-corrected and collapsed into unique sequences by a nearest-neighbor algorithm in which closely related sequences were merged to remove PCR and sequencing errors. Alignment of CDR3 sequences to IMGT reference sequences was used to assign V, D and J gene segments. For a sequence to be retained, a match of at least six nucleotides to both a V gene segment and a J gene segment was required. Rearrangements were classified as productive when the CDR3 lacked stop codons and remained in frame with V and J, and all other rearrangements were classified as non-productive. CDR3 was defined by IMGT convention, running from the second conserved V-encoded cysteine to the conserved J-encoded phenylalanine. In an earlier analysis of more than 550 of the donors, sequences lacking an unambiguous match to a single V gene segment were excluded. In an earlier analysis of several hundred of the donors, V segments were called functional above 56.7% productive rearrangements and were called segregating when the between-donor standard deviation exceeded 5%. To diagnose cytomegalovirus status from the catalog of TCR beta chain sequences, a statistical classification framework was built. A later analysis assigned V and J genes by comparing TCR nucleotide sequences with IMGT/GENE-DB human TR gene sequences. The TCRdist pipeline was used in a later analysis to assign CDR3 sequences and most-parsimonious VDJ recombination scenarios. In a later analysis, every TCR beta chain was defined by the combination of its CDR3 amino acid sequence and its V-gene family, and reads without a unique V-gene family were dropped. As a way to deal with suspected cross-contamination and a sequencing artifact, a later analysis dropped hundreds of nucleotide sequences that were highly shared and had low generation probability. A later analysis calculated a clonal expansion index for each public chain from normalized within-repertoire ranks of inferred template counts. Generation probabilities in a later analysis came from a VDJ recombination model fitted to out-of-frame rearrangements, and those results were checked against IGoR. Hypergeometric tests were used in a later analysis to score TCR-TCR, TCR-HLA and TCR-CMV co-occurrence, with a repertoire-size bias correction applied to the TCR pairs. In a later analysis, false discovery rates were estimated by permuting HLA or CMV assignments 20 times. In a later analysis, co-occurring TCRs were grouped using DBSCAN, and TCRdist sequence similarity was added for clustering within HLA-allele-positive subsets. Repertoires with fewer than 30,000 or more than 120,000 public chains, plus five repertoires with anomalous nucleotide sharing, were excluded from co-occurrence clustering. TCRdb took this table from immuneACCESS and kept in-frame rearrangements with V and J called. Such tables lack part of the clones; where checked against another copy, unresolved V genes explain under half of the gap, and the rest is unexplained. The V and J calls and the clone size are those of that table, but D and trimming were determined from the DNA. The sample table shows 130,000 or so clones, and roughly 80% are seen once. Clones ranked in the top ten supply 2% to 2.5% of the sample.

General conclusions and limits of the study: For the cohort, immune exposure information was limited to CMV serostatus. According to a later analysis, TCR association rates differed among HLA loci, with DRB1 alleles showing the most associated TCRs and HLA-C alleles showing the fewest. A later analysis associated 15,000 or so TCR beta sequences with specific HLA alleles at a false discovery rate of 0.05. In vitro tests confirmed that a few of the cytomegalovirus-associated TCR beta chains recognize cytomegalovirus antigens. A later genetic analysis reported fewer N-insertions in productive TCRs among donors in an Asian-associated ancestry cluster than the roughly 650-donor mean. When HLA alleles, especially DR and DQ, strongly co-occurred, TCR associations were difficult to assign to individual alleles. A further reported finding was that TCR beta sequences accurately predicted the HLA-A and HLA-B alleles for most subjects in the first cohort. In both the original and validation cohorts, the classifier was reported to diagnose cytomegalovirus status with high specificity and sensitivity. The sequencing pipeline was judged likely to have produced a cluster of highly shared sequence variants as a technical artifact. Because some donors lacked HLA typing at each locus, the association tests relied only on the typed subset. Broadly in line with IMGT annotations, most TCR beta V segments showed up in productive rearrangements about 90% or about 30% of the time in an earlier analysis of 450 to 750 of the donors. In a later analysis, several top co-occurrence clusters were reported to appear linked to parvovirus B19, influenza, CMV and Epstein-Barr virus. Only TCR beta chains were sequenced in this cohort, and the absence of alpha or paired-chain data limited detectable features. The earlier analysis of 450 to 700 of the donors excluded roughly 17 rarely observed V segments, including chromosome 9 orphons, because counts were too low. In a later analysis, HLA-associated TCR beta chains were found to be more clonally expanded and to have lower generation probabilities than equally common non-associated chains. Correlated functional status among segregating V segments might be attributable to linkage disequilibrium, but an unknown experimental factor could not be ruled out. The authors suggested that the approach could potentially be extended to other disease states and immunological phenotypes. Because the 87-base-pair reads could not distinguish some IMGT-functional V segments, including TRBV6-2 and TRBV6-3, those segments were excluded. Across donors, most TCR sequences were observed very rarely, whereas some public TCRs were present in many individuals. In a later analysis, most CMV-associated TCR beta chains were found to appear HLA-restricted, with HLA associations seemingly driven largely by CMV exposure. An association between a missense DCLRE1C variant and V-gene and J-gene trimming of TCR beta chains was found in a later genetic analysis and replicated in an independent cohort. Roughly uniform sequencing depth across donors was assumed in presence/absence analyses, although this assumption may not hold. In the study, roughly 160 TCR beta chains were listed as associated with cytomegalovirus.

This clone was found a few times. Its target antigen remains unknown. No base quality information exists; no much larger clone differs at one position. The CDR3 numbers 15 residues from cysteine through phenylalanine. Kept here is only the CDR3 DNA, which spans 45 bases and is read in frame from base 1. Unmatched junction bases come to 3, with V trimmed by 4 bases and J by 7 bases. Via the germline V gene, CDR1 is SNHLY and CDR2 FYNNEI. The chain was built from TRBV2 and TRBJ1-6; 11 junctional bases match TRBD1. The source of this sequence is a man in his thirties or forties in good health and CMV-seronegative. Sequencing was done on a sample of PBMCs. The CDR3 sequence is CASSGTGGLNSPLHF. The base sequence is TGTGCCAGCAGTGGGACAGGGGGCCTAAATTCACCCCTCCACTTT. With the rest looked up from the reference TRBV2 and TRBJ1-6 genes rather than sequenced, the full variable domain is EPEVTQTPSHQVTQMGQEVILRCVPISNHLYFYWYRQILGQKVEFLVSFYNNEISEKSEIFDDQFSVERPDGSNFTLKIRSTKLEDSAMYFCASSGTGGLNSPLHFGNGTRLTVT.